Below, one T cell receptor beta chain is given with its context. What it recognizes is unknown. The CDR3 is made up of 14 amino acids. V lost 3 bases and J lost 10; bases outside the gene matches: 12. Germline assignment: CDR1 LNHDA and CDR2 SQIVND (reference sequence). The data derive from a study of T cell responses to AZD1222 COVID-19 vaccine. Findings and limits, study-wide: Per reports, nearly half of all spike-specific TCRs target regions that are unmutated in variants.

Data came from immunoSEQ multiplex PCR; TCRdb stores just in-frame clones and leaves some out. The top ten clones hold about 2.4% of a sample with about 93,000 clones, around 91% of them seen once. The J gene is TRBJ2-7, the V gene TRBV19, with 7 bases identical to TRBD1. The TCR sequence derives from an adult who received the AZD1222 COVID-19 vaccine. This sample comprised peripheral blood, obtained 28 days after the second AZD1222 dose. Here the CDR3 DNA reads TGTGCCAGTAGTATTTCCGGACAGGCCAAGGTCCAGTACTTC. This translates into CASSISGQAKVQYF.